This T cell receptor (beta chain) came from a study of OX40 agonist ivuxolimab in advanced cancers. On the study more broadly: Prior checkpoint blockade (anti-PD-1, anti-PD-L1 or anti-CTLA-4) was permitted; about 40% had it. Whole-study findings and limits: Low normalized clonal expansion also occurred in some nonresponding patients. More expanded clones were found, on average, in CD8+ than in CD4+ T cells.

Libraries were prepared by immunoSEQ multiplex PCR; TCRdb keeps only in-frame clonotypes and omits some of them. Here the sample spans around 100,000 clones, 90% being singletons. A remark on this clone: Its cognate antigen is unknown.

The timepoints at which blood was sampled were baseline, cycle 4 day 1, and cycle 7 day 1. The CDR3 is 15 amino acids. The ends lost 5 bases at V and 2 bases at J; junction bases unmatched: 6. CDR1 is MNHEY, CDR2 SVGAGI, per germline. The sequenced sample was CD4+ or CD8+ T cells sorted from blood, obtained in a trial of the OX40 agonist ivuxolimab. The sequence was obtained from an adult with an advanced solid tumor such as melanoma, head and neck, liver or kidney cancer. The gene calls are TRBV6-5 and TRBJ2-1, with 7 bases lining up with TRBD1. The CDR3 loop reads CASSPGQDPYNEQFF. The DNA of the CDR3 is TGTGCCAGCAGTCCCGGACAGGATCCCTACAATGAGCAGTTCTTC.